The TCR beta chain under discussion was sequenced for a study of blood T cells in healthy people across ages. Next came a second PCR, run for about 7 to 12 cycles, which used a sample-barcoded 5' primer along with a J-beta primer mix. TCRdb used MiXCR to reprocess the 5' RACE reads, holding one entry per CDR3 protein. The table has approximately 800,000 distinct CDR3 sequences, 46% seen once. Germline CDR1 and CDR2: SGDLS and YYNGEE. The V segment lost 3 bases and the J segment 7 bases; nucleotides outside the gene matches: 8. This CDR3 comprises 14 residues. The sequencing sample was made of blood. The chain links TRBV9 to TRBJ2-5; 8 positions agree with TRBD2. The sequence was collected from an older man in good health. CDR3 bases: TGTGCCAGCAGCGGAGAGAGCGGGAGAGGGACCCAGTACTTC. Its translation: CASSGESGRGTQYF.